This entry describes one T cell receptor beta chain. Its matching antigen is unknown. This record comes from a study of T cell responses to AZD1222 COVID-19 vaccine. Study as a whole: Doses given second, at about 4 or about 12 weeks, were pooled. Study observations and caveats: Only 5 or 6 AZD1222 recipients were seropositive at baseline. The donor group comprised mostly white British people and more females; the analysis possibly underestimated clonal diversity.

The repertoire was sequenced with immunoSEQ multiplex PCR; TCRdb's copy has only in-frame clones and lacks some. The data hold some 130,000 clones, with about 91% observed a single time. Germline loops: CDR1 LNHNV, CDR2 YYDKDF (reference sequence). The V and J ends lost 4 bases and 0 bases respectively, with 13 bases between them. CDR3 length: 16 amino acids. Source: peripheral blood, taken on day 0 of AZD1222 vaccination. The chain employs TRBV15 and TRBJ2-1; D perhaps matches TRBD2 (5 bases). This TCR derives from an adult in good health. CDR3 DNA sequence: TGTGCCACCAGCACGGGGATGGCGTACTCCTACAATGAGCAGTTCTTC. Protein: CATSTGMAYSYNEQFF.